This T cell receptor (beta chain) comes out of a study of immune cell composition in non-small cell lung cancer. Study-level background: Lung adenocarcinoma or squamous carcinoma made up most tumours.

General study results and limits: Squamous lung tumours showed higher top 10 clone scores and clonality than adenocarcinomas. Squamous carcinomas (about 75%) more often had tumour-associated clones >0.5% than adenocarcinomas (around 33%).

Only a few counts were recorded for this clone. Its target is not known. TCRdb keeps only in-frame clones here, not all; method: immunoSEQ multiplex PCR. The data show 3,500 to 4,500 clones, over 65% seen once. This CDR3 contains 16 residues. Trimming shortened V by 5 bases and J by 0 bases, and 14 bases separated the two germline ends. Germline V gives CDR1 SEHNR, CDR2 FQNEAQ (reference sequence). Sequencing used lung tumor tissue. V gene TRBV7-9 combines with J gene TRBJ2-1; the D gene is possibly TRBD2 (6 bases). This clonotype was sampled from a human donor with non-small cell lung cancer. CDR3 in amino acids: CASSPKRASSYNEQFF. CDR3 coding DNA: TGTGCCAGCAGCCCCAAGCGGGCGAGCTCCTACAATGAGCAGTTCTTC. Variable domain in full (rest from reference TRBV7-9 and TRBJ2-1): DTGVSQNPRHKITKRGQNVTFRCDPISEHNRLYWYRQTLGQGPEFLTYFQNEAQLEKSRLLSDRFSAERPKGSFSTLEIQRTEQGDSAMYLCASSPKRASSYNEQFFGPGTRLTVL.